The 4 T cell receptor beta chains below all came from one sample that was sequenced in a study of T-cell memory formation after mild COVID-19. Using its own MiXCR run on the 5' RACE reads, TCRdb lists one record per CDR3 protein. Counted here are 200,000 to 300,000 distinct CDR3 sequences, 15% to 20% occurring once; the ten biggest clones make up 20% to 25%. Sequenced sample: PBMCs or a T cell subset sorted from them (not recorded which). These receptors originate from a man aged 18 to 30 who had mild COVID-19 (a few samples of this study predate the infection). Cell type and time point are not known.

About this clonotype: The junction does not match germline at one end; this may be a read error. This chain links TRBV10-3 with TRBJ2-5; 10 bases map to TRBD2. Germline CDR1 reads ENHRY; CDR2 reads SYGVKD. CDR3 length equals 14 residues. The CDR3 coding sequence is TGTGCCATCAGTGAAGGGTCTAGCGGGGGCCCTGGGGACTTC. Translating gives CAISEGSSGGPGDF.

CDR3 in amino acids: CASSPGAGSQNPQFF. The CDR3 nucleotides read TGTGCCAGCAGCCCGGGCGCAGGATCCCAGAACCCGCAGTTCTTC. The chain couples TRBV7-3 to TRBJ2-1; D is ambiguous. V shed 5 bases and J shed 12 bases, with 23 bases lying between them. The germline gives CDR1 SGHTA, CDR2 FQGTGA. The CDR3 covers 15 residues.

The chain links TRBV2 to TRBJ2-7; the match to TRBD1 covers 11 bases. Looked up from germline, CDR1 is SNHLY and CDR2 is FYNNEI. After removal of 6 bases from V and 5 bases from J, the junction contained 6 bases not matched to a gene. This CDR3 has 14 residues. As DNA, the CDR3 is TGTGCCAGCAGGATGGACAGGGGGCGCGACGAGCAGTACGTC. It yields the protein CASRMDRGRDEQYV.

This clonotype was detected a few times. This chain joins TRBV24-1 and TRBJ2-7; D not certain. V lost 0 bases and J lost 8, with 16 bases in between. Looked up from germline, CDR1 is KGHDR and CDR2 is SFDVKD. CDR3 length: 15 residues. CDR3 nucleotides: TGTGCCACCAGTGATTTGCGCGTCCGCTCCACCCAGCAGTACTTC. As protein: CATSDLRVRSTQQYF.